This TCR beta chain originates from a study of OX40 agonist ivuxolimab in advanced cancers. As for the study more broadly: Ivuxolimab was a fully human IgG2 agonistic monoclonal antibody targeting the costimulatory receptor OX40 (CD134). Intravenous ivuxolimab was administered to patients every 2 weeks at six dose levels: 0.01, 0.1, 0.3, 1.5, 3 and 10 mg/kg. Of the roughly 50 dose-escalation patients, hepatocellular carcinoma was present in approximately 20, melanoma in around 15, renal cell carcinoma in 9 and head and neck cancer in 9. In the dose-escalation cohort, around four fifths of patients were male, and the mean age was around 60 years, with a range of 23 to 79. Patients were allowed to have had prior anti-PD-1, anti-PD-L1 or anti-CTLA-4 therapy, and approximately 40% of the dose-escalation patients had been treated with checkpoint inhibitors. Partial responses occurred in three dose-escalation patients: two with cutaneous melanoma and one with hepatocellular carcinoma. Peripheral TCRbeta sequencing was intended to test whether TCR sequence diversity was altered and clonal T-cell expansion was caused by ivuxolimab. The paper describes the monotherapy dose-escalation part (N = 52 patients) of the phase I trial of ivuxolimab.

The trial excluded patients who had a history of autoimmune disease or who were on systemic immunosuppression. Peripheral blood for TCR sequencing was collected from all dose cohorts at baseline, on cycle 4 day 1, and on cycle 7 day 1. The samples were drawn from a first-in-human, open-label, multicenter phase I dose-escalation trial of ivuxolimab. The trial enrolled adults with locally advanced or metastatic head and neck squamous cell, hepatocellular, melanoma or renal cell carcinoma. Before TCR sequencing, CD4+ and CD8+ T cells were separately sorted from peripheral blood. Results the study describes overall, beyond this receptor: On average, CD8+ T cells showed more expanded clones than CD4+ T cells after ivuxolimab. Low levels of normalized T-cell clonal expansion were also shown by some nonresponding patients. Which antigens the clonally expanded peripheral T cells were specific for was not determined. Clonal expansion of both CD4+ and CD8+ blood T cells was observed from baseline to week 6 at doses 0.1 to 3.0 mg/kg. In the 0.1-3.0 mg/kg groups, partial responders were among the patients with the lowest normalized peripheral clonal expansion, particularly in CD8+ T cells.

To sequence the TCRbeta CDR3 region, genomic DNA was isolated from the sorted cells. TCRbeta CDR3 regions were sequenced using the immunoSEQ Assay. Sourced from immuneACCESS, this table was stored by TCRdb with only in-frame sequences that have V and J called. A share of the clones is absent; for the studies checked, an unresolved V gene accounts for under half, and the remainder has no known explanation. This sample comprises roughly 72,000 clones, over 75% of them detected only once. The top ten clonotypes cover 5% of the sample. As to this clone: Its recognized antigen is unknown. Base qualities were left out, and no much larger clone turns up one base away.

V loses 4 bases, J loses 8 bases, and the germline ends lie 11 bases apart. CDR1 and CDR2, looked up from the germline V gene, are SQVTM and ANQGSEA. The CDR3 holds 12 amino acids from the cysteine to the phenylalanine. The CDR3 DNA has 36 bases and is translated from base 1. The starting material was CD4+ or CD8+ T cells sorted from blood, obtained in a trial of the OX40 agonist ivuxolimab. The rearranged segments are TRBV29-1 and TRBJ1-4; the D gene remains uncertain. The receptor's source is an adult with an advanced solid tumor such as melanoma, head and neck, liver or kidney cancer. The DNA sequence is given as TGCAGCGTTGGTAGGACCCGAGAAAAACTGTTTTTT. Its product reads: CSVGRTREKLFF.